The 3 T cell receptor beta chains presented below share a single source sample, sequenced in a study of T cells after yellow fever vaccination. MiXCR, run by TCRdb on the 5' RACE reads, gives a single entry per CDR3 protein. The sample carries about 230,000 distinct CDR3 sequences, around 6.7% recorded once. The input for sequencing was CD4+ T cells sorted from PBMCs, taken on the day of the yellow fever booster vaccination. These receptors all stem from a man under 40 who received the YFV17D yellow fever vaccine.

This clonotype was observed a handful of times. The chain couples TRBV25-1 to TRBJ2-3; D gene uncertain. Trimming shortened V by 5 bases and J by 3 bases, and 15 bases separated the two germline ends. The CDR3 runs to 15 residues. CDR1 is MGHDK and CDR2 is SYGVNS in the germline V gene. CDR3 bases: TGTGCCAGCAGTCTGTCGGGTCTGGGGACAGATACGCAGTATTTT. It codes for CASSLSGLGTDTQYF.

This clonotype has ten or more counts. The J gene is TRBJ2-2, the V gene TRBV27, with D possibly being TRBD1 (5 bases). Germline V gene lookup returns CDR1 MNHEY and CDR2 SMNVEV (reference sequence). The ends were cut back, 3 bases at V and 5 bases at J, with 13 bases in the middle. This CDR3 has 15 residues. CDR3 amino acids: CASSLERGNTGELFF. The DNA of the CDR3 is TGTGCCAGCAGTTTGGAAAGGGGAAATACCGGGGAGCTGTTTTTT.

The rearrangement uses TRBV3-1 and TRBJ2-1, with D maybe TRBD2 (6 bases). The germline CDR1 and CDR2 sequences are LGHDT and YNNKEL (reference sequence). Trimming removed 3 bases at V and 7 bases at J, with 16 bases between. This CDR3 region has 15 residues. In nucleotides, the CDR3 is TGTGCCAGCAGCCACGGAGGGGTCGGGGCGAATGAGCAGTTCTTC. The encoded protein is CASSHGGVGANEQFF.